The rows below give T cell receptor beta chains drawn from one sample of a study of T cell responses to AZD1222 COVID-19 vaccine. The protocol was immunoSEQ multiplex PCR, while the TCRdb copy is restricted to in-frame clones and leaves out a portion. The sample holds approximately 170,000 clones, around 93% seen once. Sequences were derived from peripheral blood, sampled on day 0 of AZD1222 vaccination. These receptors came from an adult in good health. Both conserved end residues are part of each CDR3. The listing skips clone size in some rows; elsewhere it reads once, few, many or a size class.

J,length,V,size,CDR3
TRBJ1-3,15,TRBV28,NA,CASGRDRPSEGTIYF
TRBJ1-2,12,TRBV19,NA,CASRTGSYGYTF
TRBJ2-1,15,TRBV27,NA,CASSLSGASYNEQFF
TRBJ1-1,13,TRBV28,NA,CASRLSLGIEAFF
TRBJ2-2,17,TRBV14,once,CASSQDRTSVYTGELFF
TRBJ2-7,14,TRBV20-1,once,CSASGSRDPYEQYF
TRBJ1-5,13,TRBV16,NA,CASSRDSNQPQHF
TRBJ2-3,17,TRBV9,NA,CASSVATAKGIADTQYF
TRBJ1-3,14,TRBV19,NA,CASSILNRGNTIYF
TRBJ1-2,13,TRBV12-3/TRBV12-4,once,CATTPGEYYGYTF
TRBJ2-3,13,TRBV2,NA,CASSGLAGDTQYF
TRBJ2-7,13,TRBV11-2,NA,CASSLGTVYEQYF
TRBJ2-3,20,TRBV7-3,NA,CASSLIGGLAGGAITDTQYF
TRBJ1-2,17,TRBV5-1,NA,CASSLASGTGYGDGYTF
TRBJ2-7,14,TRBV11-2,few,CASSFATGRWEQYF
TRBJ2-3,14,TRBV6-2/TRBV6-3,NA,CASSLGLRADTQYF
TRBJ2-4,19,TRBV7-2,once,CASSFTGTGGARTKNIQYF
TRBJ2-7,15,TRBV29-1,NA,CSVEGLAGGDYEQYF
TRBJ2-7,15,TRBV6-5,NA,CASSYSTGGLYEQYF
TRBJ2-5,13,TRBV5-1,NA,CASSPRQGETQYF
TRBJ2-2,14,TRBV7-3,NA,CASSAGANTGELFF
TRBJ1-5,14,TRBV18,NA,CASSPRQGNQPQHF